This record concerns one TCR beta chain sequence. Original processing notes: Counts of nucleated cells, estimated from reference gene primer amplification, were obtained. Data came from immunoSEQ multiplex PCR; TCRdb stores just in-frame clones and leaves some out. V and J calls and clone size are copied from that table; D and trimming were computed from the DNA. The sample has roughly 220,000 clones, about 90% seen once. Participant ages covered roughly 18 to 89 years across around 25 US areas. In assigning cohorts, the study relied on participant-reported clinical history. This specimen belongs to a study of blood T cell repertoires in COVID-19. Per germline, CDR1 MDHEN and CDR2 SYDVKM. Deletions cut 8 bases from V and 10 bases from J, with 12 bases between. This CDR3 spans 12 amino acids.

Sequenced: PBMCs or T cells enriched from blood (not recorded which). This sequence originates from a woman in her fifties or sixties with acute COVID-19. The chain links TRBV28 to TRBJ1-6; no definite D call. The CDR3 DNA sequence: TGTGCCAGCCGGGAGAAGGGCTCACCCCTCCACTTT. Translating it yields CASREKGSPLHF.